The 32 T cell receptor beta chains below come from one sample, sequenced in a study of blood T cell repertoires in COVID-19. This table comes from immunoSEQ multiplex PCR, and its TCRdb copy is limited to in-frame clones, with some not included. The sample holds around 100,000 clones, 75% to 90% seen once. Sequencing was done on a sample of peripheral blood. The receptors shown here come from an elderly woman with acute or convalescent COVID-19.

The J gene is TRBJ2-1, the V gene TRBV4-1; the D is unclear. Looked up from germline, CDR1 is MGHRA and CDR2 is YSYEKL. Trimming took off 4 bases at V and 4 bases at J, with 14 bases between the two ends. This CDR3 has 15 amino acids. The CDR3 loop is CASSPRSSVYNEQFF. CDR3 sequence (DNA): TGCGCCAGCAGCCCCCGTAGCAGCGTTTACAATGAGCAGTTCTTC.

The CDR3 loop reads CASSGEGRTGDSPLHF. The CDR3 coding sequence is TGTGCCAGCAGCGGGGAGGGCCGGACAGGGGACTCACCCCTCCACTTT. V gene TRBV7-9 combines with J gene TRBJ1-6; the match to TRBD1 covers 9 bases. V lost 5 bases, J lost 10 bases, and 12 bases stayed unmatched. This CDR3 spans 16 amino acids. Per the germline V gene, CDR1 is SEHNR and CDR2 is FQNEAQ (reference sequence). The full variable domain, in which reference TRBV7-9 and TRBJ1-6 provide the parts outside the CDR3, is DTGVSQNPRHKITKRGQNVTFRCDPISEHNRLYWYRQTLGQGPEFLTYFQNEAQLEKSRLLSDRFSAERPKGSFSTLEIQRTEQGDSAMYLCASSGEGRTGDSPLHFGNGTRLTVT.

This clone showed up just a few times. The V and J genes are TRBV9 and TRBJ2-2; 9 nucleotides line up with TRBD1. This CDR3 has 16 residues. In germline, CDR1 is SGDLS, CDR2 YYNGEE. V trimming: 4 bases; J trimming: 2 bases; junction bases outside the gene matches: 6. The DNA of the CDR3 is TGTGCCAGCAGCATTAACAGGGGGCCCAACACCGGGGAGCTGTTTTTT. This encodes CASSINRGPNTGELFF.

The rearrangement links TRBV4-1 to TRBJ2-7, with 9 bases lining up with TRBD1. This CDR3 has 17 residues. V lost 4 bases and J lost 2; bases outside the gene matches: 12. Germline V gene lookup returns CDR1 MGHRA and CDR2 YSYEKL. The DNA of the CDR3 is TGCGCCAGCAGCCGCGACGAACAGGGGGCGAGCACCTACGAGCAGTACTTC. Its protein is CASSRDEQGASTYEQYF.

The gene calls are TRBV11-2 and TRBJ1-5, with D perhaps TRBD1 (6 bases). V shed 0 bases and J shed 7 bases, with 13 bases lying between them. Germline-derived CDR1 and CDR2 are SGHAT and FQNNGV. This CDR3 comprises 15 residues. Here the CDR3 DNA reads TGTGCCAGCAGCTTAGATTTGGGGGCCGGGCAGCCCCAGCATTTT. Its translation is CASSLDLGAGQPQHF.

The chain recombines TRBV19 with TRBJ2-7, with 7 bases fitting TRBD1. Germline CDR1 and CDR2: LNHDA and SQIVND (reference sequence). The junction had 7 bases not matched to a gene; V was cut back by 3 bases and J by 2 bases. The CDR3 runs 15 residues. CDR3 in amino acids: CASSIRRDSTYEQYF. The CDR3 region has the DNA TGTGCCAGTAGTATTCGTCGGGACAGTACCTACGAGCAGTACTTC.

The genes are TRBV19 and TRBJ1-5, with D perhaps matching TRBD1 (6 bases). Per germline, CDR1 LNHDA and CDR2 SQIVND (reference sequence). Trimming cost V 6 bases and J 4 bases, with 22 bases left between them. The length of the CDR3 is 17 residues. CDR3 region: CASRGDRTSYSNQPQHF. The CDR3 coding sequence is TGTGCCAGTAGGGGCGACAGGACATCATATTCTAATCAGCCCCAGCATTTT. Full variable domain (remainder filled in from reference TRBV19 and TRBJ1-5): DGGITQSPKYLFRKEGQNVTLSCEQNLNHDAMYWYRQDPGQGLRLIYYSQIVNDFQKGDIAEGYSVSREKKESFPLTVTSAQKNPTAFYLCASRGDRTSYSNQPQHFGDGTRLSIL.

This chain connects TRBV5-1 to TRBJ2-7; D is possibly TRBD1 (5 bases). The CDR3 totals 15 residues. Trimming removed 6 bases from V and 0 bases from J, with 16 bases in between. Germline-derived CDR1 and CDR2 are SGHRS and YFSETQ. The CDR3 region is CASKGEGHPSYEQYF. CDR3 sequence (DNA): TGCGCCAGCAAAGGGGAAGGGCATCCCTCCTACGAGCAGTACTTC. Complete variable domain (other parts from reference TRBV5-1 and TRBJ2-7): KAGVTQTPRYLIKTRGQQVTLSCSPISGHRSVSWYQQTPGQGLQFLFEYFSETQRNKGNFPGRFSGRQFSNSRSEMNVSTLELGDSALYLCASKGEGHPSYEQYFGPGTRLTVT.

The chain joins TRBV13 to TRBJ2-7, with D possibly matching TRBD2 (6 bases). From germline, CDR1 is PRHDT and CDR2 FYEKMQ (reference sequence). V lost 4 bases and J lost 0, with 10 bases in between. The length of the CDR3 is 14 residues. The CDR3 loop reads CASSSRETSYEQYF. The CDR3 DNA is TGTGCCAGCAGCTCCCGGGAGACCTCCTACGAGCAGTACTTC.

The chain uses TRBV28 and TRBJ2-4, with TRBD1 as a possible D gene (5 bases). The germline gives CDR1 MDHEN, CDR2 SYDVKM. V shed 7 bases and J shed 6 bases, with 10 bases lying between them. This CDR3 spans 12 amino acids. The CDR3 spells CASTQGANIQYF. For the CDR3, the DNA is TGTGCCAGCACTCAGGGTGCAAACATTCAGTACTTC.

The CDR3 loop reads CASSLGTSGATDTQYF. In DNA form, the CDR3 reads TGTGCCAGCAGCTTGGGGACTAGCGGGGCCACAGATACGCAGTATTTT. The chain employs TRBV7-6 and TRBJ2-3; 13 positions agree with TRBD2. CDR3 length equals 16 residues. J gave up 2 bases and V 3 bases, and 2 bases lay outside the gene matches. Germline V gene data show CDR1 as SGHVS and CDR2 as FNYEAQ. Full variable domain (outside the CDR3, taken from reference TRBV7-6 and TRBJ2-3): GAGVSQSPRYKVTKRGQDVALRCDPISGHVSLYWYRQALGQGPEFLTYFNYEAQQDKSGLPNDRFSAERPEGSISTLTIQRTEQRDSAMYRCASSLGTSGATDTQYFGPGTRLTVL.

This sequence joins TRBV5-6 and TRBJ1-1; no clear D. This CDR3 comprises 15 residues. CDR1 and CDR2 (germline): SGHDT, YYEEEE. V was cut by 0 bases and J by 1 base, with 10 bases left in between. CDR3: CASSLGAGGNTEAFF. The DNA for the CDR3 is TGTGCCAGCAGCTTGGGGGCGGGAGGGAACACTGAAGCTTTCTTT.

The chain uses TRBV10-2 and TRBJ2-7; 12 bases line up with TRBD2. CDR3 length equals 13 residues. Trimming removed 10 bases from V and 5 bases from J; junction bases left unmatched: 6. Looked up from germline, CDR1 is WSHSY and CDR2 is SAAADI. CDR3 region: CATRRLAGDEQYF. The DNA of the CDR3 is TGCGCCACCAGGAGACTAGCGGGAGACGAGCAGTACTTC.

The J gene is TRBJ1-1, the V gene TRBV24-1, with D maybe TRBD1 (6 bases). In germline, CDR1 is KGHDR, CDR2 SFDVKD. The length of the CDR3 is 15 residues. V was pared by 2 bases and J by 2 bases, with 11 bases between. The chain's CDR3 is CATSDSGTPNTEAFF. In DNA form, the CDR3 reads TGTGCCACCAGTGATTCCGGGACACCTAACACTGAAGCTTTCTTT.

This sequence joins TRBV4-1 and TRBJ1-6, with 10 bases that match TRBD1. Trimming at V came to 3 bases and at J to 8 bases, leaving 10 bases not matched to a gene. The CDR3 has 17 residues. Germline V gene lookup returns CDR1 MGHRA and CDR2 YSYEKL. CDR3 loop: CASSQDLDRGVYSPLHF. The CDR3, as DNA: TGCGCCAGCAGCCAGGATTTGGACAGGGGGGTTTATTCACCCCTCCACTTT.

The gene calls are TRBV5-1 and TRBJ1-4; D might be TRBD1 (5 bases). The CDR3 loop spans 14 amino acids. The germline V and J ends were trimmed by 5 bases and 7 bases, with 15 bases remaining between them. CDR1 SGHRS and CDR2 YFSETQ come from the germline V gene. For the CDR3, the DNA is TGCGCCAGCAGTCAGGGAGGGCGGGGTGAAAAACTGTTTTTT. This codes for CASSQGGRGEKLFF.

This clone has a single count. The chain uses TRBV3-1 (or the pseudogene TRBV3-2) and TRBJ2-5; D is undetermined. This CDR3 contains 12 residues. Germline V gives CDR1 LGHDT, CDR2 YNNKEL (reference sequence). V was pared by 4 bases and J by 5 bases, with 8 bases between. The DNA for the CDR3 is TGTGCCAGCAGCCCCTCTTCGGAGACCCAGTACTTC. It encodes CASSPSSETQYF.

The chain recombines TRBV10-3 with TRBJ2-7; D gene unclear. The CDR3 spans 12 residues. Germline-derived CDR1 and CDR2 are ENHRY and SYGVKD. V was shortened by 5 bases and J by 0 bases, with 5 bases between the two germline ends. The CDR3 loop reads CAISPSSYEQYF. CDR3 sequence (DNA): TGTGCCATCAGTCCTAGCTCCTACGAGCAGTACTTC.

This chain connects TRBV20-1 to TRBJ2-5; TRBD1 might be the D (6 bases). The CDR3 runs to 12 residues. Deletions cut 3 bases from V and 2 bases from J, with 7 bases between. Germline lookup yields CDR1 DFQATT and CDR2 SNEGSKA (reference sequence). The CDR3 loop reads CSASRGQETQYF. CDR3 bases: TGCAGTGCTAGTAGGGGGCAAGAGACCCAGTACTTC.

V and J are TRBV5-6 and TRBJ2-3, with TRBD2 matching 11 bases. The CDR3 length is 15 residues. V gave up 4 bases and J gave up 2 bases; unmatched junction bases: 3. Germline V CDR1 and CDR2: SGHDT, YYEEEE. The DNA of the CDR3 is TGTGCCAGCAGCCTGACTAGCGGGGCCACAGATACGCAGTATTTT. Encoded protein: CASSLTSGATDTQYF.

This clone has a handful of counts. In nucleotides, the CDR3 is TGTGCCAGCAGCTATACTAGCGGCCAAGAGACCCAGTACTTC. The encoded protein is CASSYTSGQETQYF. The J gene is TRBJ2-5, the V gene TRBV7-2; 8 nucleotides align to TRBD2. Per the germline V gene, CDR1 is SGHTA and CDR2 is FQGNSA. This CDR3 contains 14 residues. V was pared by 4 bases and J by 1 base, with 2 bases of the junction left unmatched.

The chain couples TRBV7-7 to TRBJ2-5; TRBD2 aligns across 7 bases. CDR3 length equals 15 residues. With V trimmed by 3 bases and J by 3 bases, 7 bases remained unmatched. The germline CDR1 and CDR2 sequences are SSHAT and FNYEAQ (reference sequence). The CDR3 here is CASSFRLAGEETQYF. In DNA form, the CDR3 reads TGTGCCAGCAGCTTCAGACTAGCCGGAGAAGAGACCCAGTACTTC.

This clone was counted only a few times. This sequence joins TRBV7-6 and TRBJ2-1; 7 bases match TRBD1. V was clipped by 4 bases and J by 8 bases; unmatched bases: 2. Looked up from germline, CDR1 is SGHVS and CDR2 is FNYEAQ. The CDR3 totals 12 residues. The CDR3 nucleotides are TGTGCCAGCAGCTCACAGGGGCATGAGCAGTTCTTC. Protein product: CASSSQGHEQFF.

This clone was picked up one time. V is TRBV10-3 and J is TRBJ2-7; 8 nucleotides align to TRBD1. The germline CDR1 and CDR2 sequences are ENHRY and SYGVKD. J was trimmed by 3 bases and V by 7 bases; bases with no gene match: 5. The CDR3 loop spans 13 amino acids. The CDR3 DNA follows: TGTGCCATCACCCCGGACAGGGACTACGAGCAGTACTTC. This codes for CAITPDRDYEQYF.

This clone has only one observation. The same CDR3 is also encoded by other DNA sequences in this sample. This chain connects TRBV28 to TRBJ1-1, with 7 bases lining up with TRBD1. CDR1 is MDHEN, CDR2 SYDVKM, per germline. The CDR3 spans 15 residues. V shed 5 bases and J 0 bases; nucleotides not matched to a gene: 6. The CDR3 region is CASSPGDRLNTEAFF. CDR3 sequence (DNA): TGTGCCAGCAGTCCGGGGGACAGACTGAACACTGAAGCTTTCTTT.

The V call is TRBV6-5, the J call TRBJ1-5; no definite D call. Trimming left V 10 bases short and J 0 bases short, with 13 bases between. Looked up from germline, CDR1 is MNHEY and CDR2 is SVGAGI. The CDR3 runs 14 residues. The CDR3 protein is CATKTLFSNQPQHF. CDR3 nucleotides: TGTGCCACCAAGACATTATTTAGCAATCAGCCCCAGCATTTT.

This rearrangement joins TRBV5-1 to TRBJ2-2; a possible D gene is TRBD2 (6 bases). This CDR3 spans 14 amino acids. In germline, CDR1 is SGHRS, CDR2 YFSETQ. Trimming took off 6 bases at V and 6 bases at J, with 15 bases between the two ends. The CDR3 region is CASKGTPTAGELFF. In nucleotides, the CDR3 is TGCGCCAGCAAGGGGACTCCGACGGCCGGGGAGCTGTTTTTT.

The chain recombines TRBV4-3 with TRBJ1-2, with a possible D match to TRBD1 (5 bases). The ends were cut back, 0 bases at V and 5 bases at J, with 13 bases in the middle. CDR3 length equals 15 residues. Per germline, CDR1 LGHNA and CDR2 YSLEER. This chain's CDR3 is CASSQERGISYGYTF. In DNA form, the CDR3 reads TGCGCCAGCAGCCAAGAAAGGGGAATCTCGTATGGCTACACCTTC.

The rearrangement links TRBV7-2 to TRBJ1-6, with 7 bases lining up with TRBD1. This CDR3 region has 17 residues. The germline CDR1 and CDR2 sequences are SGHTA and FQGNSA. V dropped 5 bases and J dropped 8; count of bases not matched to a gene: 15. CDR3 bases: TGTGCCAGCAGCCCACCGGGGAGCAGGGGGAGTTATTCACCCCTCCACTTT. This sequence encodes CASSPPGSRGSYSPLHF.

V and J are TRBV28 and TRBJ1-1; 7 bases agree with TRBD1. The germline V gene has CDR1 MDHEN and CDR2 SYDVKM. Germline trimming cut 5 bases from V and 4 bases from J; bases unmatched to any gene: 10. The CDR3 spans 15 residues. The CDR3 sequence is CASSPQDRSFTEAFF. CDR3 DNA: TGTGCCAGCAGTCCCCAGGACAGGTCGTTCACTGAAGCTTTCTTT.

J is TRBJ2-3 and V is TRBV5-1; 15 bases align to TRBD2. Unmatched junction bases numbered 10, after V lost 6 bases and J lost 2 bases. Germline CDR1 and CDR2: SGHRS and YFSETQ. The CDR3 has 18 residues. CDR3 sequence reads: CASTPGTSGGTPTDTQYF. As DNA, the CDR3 is TGCGCCAGCACCCCTGGGACTAGCGGGGGGACCCCCACAGATACGCAGTATTTT.

The J gene is TRBJ2-1, the V gene TRBV29-1; D is possibly TRBD2 (5 bases). The CDR3 covers 13 residues. Germline CDR1 is SQVTM and CDR2 is ANQGSEA. Trimming left V 8 bases short and J 8 bases short, with 19 bases between. The CDR3 region has the DNA TGCAGCCTCAGGACTGTTTCGATCGATGAGCAGTTCTTC. It yields the protein CSLRTVSIDEQFF.